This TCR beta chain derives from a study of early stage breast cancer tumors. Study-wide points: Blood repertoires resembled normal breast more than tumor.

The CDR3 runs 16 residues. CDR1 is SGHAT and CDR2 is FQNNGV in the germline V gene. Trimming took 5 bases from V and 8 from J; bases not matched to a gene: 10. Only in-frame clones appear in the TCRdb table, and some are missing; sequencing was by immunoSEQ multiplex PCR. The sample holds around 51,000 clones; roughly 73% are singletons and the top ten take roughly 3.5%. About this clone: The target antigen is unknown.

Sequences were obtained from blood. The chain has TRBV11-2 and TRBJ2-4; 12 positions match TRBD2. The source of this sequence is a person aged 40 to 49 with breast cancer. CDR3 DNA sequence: TGTGCCAGCAGCAAACCCCGGGCTAGCGGGAGGGACATTCAGTACTTC. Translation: CASSKPRASGRDIQYF.